This entry concerns a single T cell receptor beta chain. This specimen comes from a study of Graves' ophthalmopathy and Graves' hyperthyroidism. Study-wide context: The collection of peripheral blood took place at initial diagnosis, before any treatment.

Amplification of the TCR beta CDR3 regions used RNA transcripts (as template). The authors performed first-round RT-PCR with HTBI primers and then a second-round multiplex PCR. A single record per CDR3 protein comes from TCRdb applying MiXCR to the multiplex PCR reads. In the table there are 30,000 to 50,000 distinct CDR3 sequences, approximately 53% of which are singletons. This receptor was taken from an adult woman with stable Graves' hyperthyroidism. The sequencing sample was made of peripheral blood.

CDR3 residues: CASSLAGAGSYEQYF. The CDR3 nucleotides read TGTGCCAGCAGCTTGGCGGGAGCGGGTTCGTACGAGCAGTACTTC. The gene calls are TRBV5-4 and TRBJ2-7, with D maybe TRBD2 (6 bases). Trimming stripped 0 bases from V and 4 bases from J, with 14 bases between. Germline-derived CDR1 and CDR2 are SGHNT and YYREEE (reference sequence). The CDR3 covers 15 residues.